This T cell receptor (beta chain) was sequenced in a study of T cell repertoires in cytomegalovirus infection. Study-level background: Through public TCR beta signatures, both CMV infection and matching HLA type were indicated.

Findings and caveats of the study: CMV carriers having the relevant HLA were flagged by cumulative public TCR beta family frequency. Dominant in the ex vivo response were TCR beta clonotypes restricted by HLA-C and specific for CMV.

The CDR3 runs 15 residues. The V end was cut by 4 bases, the J end by 1 base, with 13 bases between. Germline V lookup: CDR1 SEHNR, CDR2 FQNEAQ (reference sequence). In its sample, this clonotype was seen many times. Its target is not known. MiXCR, run by TCRdb on the reads, gives a single entry per CDR3 protein. Of around 900,000 distinct CDR3 sequences detected, around 32% appear once; the ten largest clones hold over 12%. The clonotype comes from a human donor in good health (CMV status not recorded). Some clones in this sample may be carry-over from other donors' samples. The source was cultured CD8+ T cells from PBMCs, collected from culture after CMV antigen stimulation. The chain joins TRBV7-9 to TRBJ1-2, with D maybe TRBD1 (6 bases). CDR3 coding DNA: TGTGCCAGCAGCTCCACAGGGTTTGGTAACTATGGCTACACCTTC. Protein: CASSSTGFGNYGYTF.